This is a list of T cell receptor beta chains from one sample in a study of technical replicates of blood from several donors. Clones were sequenced by immunoSEQ multiplex PCR, and TCRdb holds only the in-frame ones, with some missing. The data show 90,000 to 100,000 clones, almost 97% seen once. Sequenced sample: T cells isolated from PBMCs. The receptors here all came from a human donor in good health. CDR3s include the opening cysteine and the closing phenylalanine or tryptophan. D genes are given only for firm matches. Clone size is stated in some rows and not others, as once, few, many or a class when expanded.

size: -
J: TRBJ2-1
D: TRBD2
V: TRBV12-5
DNA: TGTGCTAGTGGTCGAAATAGCGGGAGGGCCTACAATGAGCAGTTCTTC
CDR3: CASGRNSGRAYNEQFF

size: -
J: TRBJ1-4
D: TRBD1
V: TRBV5-8
DNA: TGTGCCAGCAGCACGGGACAGTCCGATGAAAAACTGTTTTTT
CDR3: CASSTGQSDEKLFF

size: -
J: TRBJ2-5
D: TRBD2
V: TRBV5-4
DNA: TGTGCCAGCAGCTTAATTTATAGCGGGAGTGGGGAGACCCAGTACTTC
CDR3: CASSLIYSGSGETQYF

size: -
J: TRBJ2-1
D: TRBD2
V: TRBV29-1
DNA: TGCAGCGTTGTAGCGGGAGTAGTTTACAATGAGCAGTTCTTC
CDR3: CSVVAGVVYNEQFF

size: -
J: TRBJ2-3
D: TRBD2
V: TRBV9
DNA: TGTGCCAGCAGCACCAGCGGGAGACCAGATACGCAGTATTTT
CDR3: CASSTSGRPDTQYF

size: -
J: TRBJ1-2
D: TRBD1
V: TRBV7-2
DNA: TGTGCCAGCAGCTCAGCAACGGGACAGCAGTATGGCTACACCTTC
CDR3: CASSSATGQQYGYTF

size: -
J: TRBJ1-3
D: -
V: TRBV4-2
DNA: TGTGCCAGCAGCCAAGACGGTAGCTCTGGAAACACCATATATTTT
CDR3: CASSQDGSSGNTIYF

size: -
J: TRBJ2-1
D: TRBD2
V: TRBV7-8
DNA: TGTGCCAGCAGCCCAATGCGTATCCTAGCGCGGGGGGATGAGCAGTTCTTC
CDR3: CASSPMRILARGDEQFF

size: once
J: TRBJ2-7
D: TRBD2
V: TRBV5-1
DNA: TGCGCCAGCAGCTTTTCGTGGAGCGGGAGCTCCTACGAGCAGTACTTC
CDR3: CASSFSWSGSSYEQYF

size: -
J: TRBJ1-4
D: TRBD1
V: TRBV9
DNA: TGTGCCAGCAGCGTAGGCGTTTCGGGACAGATTAATGAAAAACTGTTTTTT
CDR3: CASSVGVSGQINEKLFF

size: once
J: TRBJ2-3
D: TRBD1
V: TRBV7-9
DNA: TGTGCCAGCAGCTCCGGGACAGGGCCCCGCACAGATACGCAGTATTTT
CDR3: CASSSGTGPRTDTQYF

size: -
J: TRBJ2-7
D: -
V: TRBV6-5
DNA: TGTGCCAGCAGTTATAGCAGGGGTTCCTACGAGCAGTACTTC
CDR3: CASSYSRGSYEQYF

size: -
J: TRBJ2-7
D: TRBD2
V: TRBV18
DNA: TGTGCCAGCTCACCACGACTAGCGGGAGGAGTACCCTACGGGGAGCAGTACTTC
CDR3: CASSPRLAGGVPYGEQYF

size: -
J: TRBJ1-5
D: -
V: TRBV9
DNA: TGTGCCAGCAGCGGAGGACTTAATCAGCCCCAGCATTTT
CDR3: CASSGGLNQPQHF

size: -
J: TRBJ2-7
D: -
V: TRBV7-2
DNA: TGTGCCAGCAGCTCCTCTTACCTCCGCAGCGGACCCTACGAGCAGTACTTC
CDR3: CASSSSYLRSGPYEQYF

size: -
J: TRBJ2-1
D: TRBD1
V: TRBV7-2
DNA: TGTGCCAGCAGCTACAAAACCGGGACAGTGGTGAGTGAGCAGTTCTTC
CDR3: CASSYKTGTVVSEQFF

size: once
J: TRBJ1-5
D: -
V: TRBV30
DNA: TGTGCCTGGGAGTCCTTGGGAGGTCCGCAGCATTTT
CDR3: CAWESLGGPQHF

size: -
J: TRBJ2-1
D: TRBD1
V: TRBV6-5
DNA: TGTGCCAGCAGTTACTCACAGGGGAAAAATGAGCAGTTCTTC
CDR3: CASSYSQGKNEQFF

size: -
J: TRBJ1-5
D: -
V: TRBV5-6
DNA: TGTGCCAGCAGCTTCAGGGCCGGCCTTGAGCCCCAGCATTTT
CDR3: CASSFRAGLEPQHF

size: -
J: TRBJ2-5
D: -
V: TRBV7-7
DNA: TGTGCTAGCAGCTTACATTTGAGCCAGGGAGAGACCCAGTACTTC
CDR3: CASSLHLSQGETQYF

size: -
J: TRBJ2-7
D: TRBD2
V: TRBV11-2
DNA: TGTGCCAGCAGCTTAGTTGTTAGCGGGGCCTACGAGCAGTACTTC
CDR3: CASSLVVSGAYEQYF

size: -
J: TRBJ1-2
D: -
V: TRBV2
DNA: TGTGCCAGCAGTGAAGCGCTCCCGACACCCGGCTACACCTTC
CDR3: CASSEALPTPGYTF

size: -
J: TRBJ1-5
D: TRBD1
V: TRBV19
DNA: TGTGCCAGCCGTTTCCAGACAGGGGGCAAGCAGCCCCAGCATTTT
CDR3: CASRFQTGGKQPQHF

size: -
J: TRBJ2-7
D: -
V: TRBV7-2
DNA: TGTGCCAGCAGCTCACCTAGGGGGACCTACTACGAGCAGTACTTC
CDR3: CASSSPRGTYYEQYF

size: -
J: TRBJ1-5
D: -
V: TRBV19
DNA: TGTGCCAGTAGTATAAGCAGGCCCTACAATCAGCCCCAGCATTTT
CDR3: CASSISRPYNQPQHF

size: -
J: TRBJ2-3
D: -
V: TRBV13
DNA: TGTGCCAGCAGTCAGTCCGATACGCAGTATTTT
CDR3: CASSQSDTQYF

size: -
J: TRBJ2-3
D: TRBD2
V: TRBV14
DNA: TGTGCCAGCAGCCAAGATCAACTAGCGGGAGGCACAGATACGCAGTATTTT
CDR3: CASSQDQLAGGTDTQYF

size: -
J: TRBJ2-2
D: -
V: TRBV5-1
DNA: TGCGCCAGCAGGTGGCAGGGGCCCGGGGAGCTGTTTTTT
CDR3: CASRWQGPGELFF

size: -
J: TRBJ1-4
D: -
V: TRBV4-1
DNA: TGCGCCAGCAGCCAAGGTCAGGGGTCGGATGAAAAACTGTTTTTT
CDR3: CASSQGQGSDEKLFF

size: -
J: TRBJ2-7
D: TRBD2
V: TRBV5-4
DNA: TGTGCCAGCAGTCCTCTTACTAGCGGACCCTACGAGCAGTACTTC
CDR3: CASSPLTSGPYEQYF

size: -
J: TRBJ2-1
D: -
V: TRBV5-1
DNA: TGCGCCAGCAGCCTGAGAGTACTTGCGGAGTACTACAATGAGCAGTTCTTC
CDR3: CASSLRVLAEYYNEQFF

size: -
J: TRBJ1-4
D: -
V: TRBV4-2
DNA: TGTGCCAGCAGCCTATCTAATGAAAAACTGTTTTTT
CDR3: CASSLSNEKLFF

size: -
J: TRBJ2-3
D: TRBD2
V: TRBV5-4
DNA: TGTGCCAGCAGCCGACTAGCGGGAGATTCAGATACGCAGTATTTT
CDR3: CASSRLAGDSDTQYF

size: -
J: TRBJ1-2
D: -
V: TRBV27
DNA: TGTGCCAGCAGTAAAACAGGGCCCAACTATGGCTACACCTTC
CDR3: CASSKTGPNYGYTF

size: -
J: TRBJ2-7
D: TRBD1
V: TRBV2
DNA: TGTGCCAGCGTAGGGACAGGGGGGCTTGGCGAGCAGTACTTC
CDR3: CASVGTGGLGEQYF

size: -
J: TRBJ2-1
D: -
V: TRBV11-2
DNA: TGTGCCAGCAGCTTAGGGCCGTTCATTGAGCAGTTCTTC
CDR3: CASSLGPFIEQFF

size: -
J: TRBJ2-3
D: TRBD2
V: TRBV7-2
DNA: TGTGCCAGCAGCTTAGCTTTGCGGGAGATTTTGGGAGATACGCAGTATTTT
CDR3: CASSLALREILGDTQYF

size: -
J: TRBJ2-7
D: -
V: TRBV7-6
DNA: TGTGCCAGCAGCTTAGTCGGGGAATCCTACGAGCAGTACTTC
CDR3: CASSLVGESYEQYF

size: -
J: TRBJ2-3
D: TRBD2
V: TRBV6-6
DNA: TGTGCCAGCAGAACACTGGGACTAGAGGCAGATACGCAGTATTTT
CDR3: CASRTLGLEADTQYF

size: -
J: TRBJ2-7
D: TRBD2
V: TRBV28
DNA: TGTGCCAGCAGTTCCGGGACTAGCGTGTACGAGCAGTACTTC
CDR3: CASSSGTSVYEQYF

size: -
J: TRBJ2-3
D: TRBD2
V: TRBV27
DNA: TGTGCCAGCAGTACCCAGGGACTAGCGGGAGGCTTGTATTTT
CDR3: CASSTQGLAGGLYF

size: -
J: TRBJ2-5
D: TRBD1
V: TRBV7-2
DNA: TGTGCCAGCCGCGCCCCAGGGGGCATAGGACAAGAGACCCAGTACTTC
CDR3: CASRAPGGIGQETQYF

size: -
J: TRBJ1-2
D: -
V: TRBV6-5
DNA: TGTGCCAGCAGTTACGAGGGCCATGGCTACACCTTC
CDR3: CASSYEGHGYTF

size: -
J: TRBJ2-6
D: -
V: TRBV27
DNA: TGTGCCAGCAGTTATGGGGCCTCTGGGGCCAACGTCCTGACTTTC
CDR3: CASSYGASGANVLTF